These 6 T cell receptor beta chains came from one sample sequenced in a study of PD-L1 blockade in urothelial cancer. Clones were read by immunoSEQ multiplex PCR, and TCRdb kept only the in-frame ones, dropping some. The data show roughly 16,000 clones, around 91% seen once. Sample time point: pretreatment peripheral blood. Sample: PBMCs, taken around atezolizumab (anti-PD-L1) treatment. These TCRs come from a man aged 65 to 79 with urothelial cancer.

V usage is TRBV2 and J usage is TRBJ2-1, with 7 bases that match TRBD1. Germline lookup yields CDR1 SNHLY and CDR2 FYNNEI. The CDR3 sequence is 15 residues long. The junction had 5 bases not matched to a gene; V was cut back by 6 bases and J by 0 bases. This CDR3 is CASRAPGGSYNEQFF. Written as DNA, the CDR3 is TGTGCCAGCAGGGCCCCAGGGGGCTCCTACAATGAGCAGTTCTTC.

The rearrangement joins TRBV6-5 to TRBJ1-1, with a tentative D call TRBD1 (6 bases). CDR3 length equals 15 residues. Per the germline V gene, CDR1 is MNHEY and CDR2 is SVGAGI. V dropped 0 bases and J dropped 7 bases, with 15 bases sitting between them. CDR3 region: CASSYSSGGLGEAFF. In DNA, the CDR3 is TGTGCCAGCAGTTACTCGAGTGGGGGCTTGGGTGAAGCTTTCTTT.

The chain joins TRBV5-4 to TRBJ1-2; no reliable D call. Germline V gives CDR1 SGHNT, CDR2 YYREEE (reference sequence). This CDR3 contains 12 residues. Between the trimmed V and J ends, which lost 2 bases and 9 bases, there was a span of 11 bases. The CDR3 coding sequence is TGTGCCAGCAGCTTTGGTCCCAGTAGCTACACCTTC. Residues: CASSFGPSSYTF.

This chain links TRBV4-1 with TRBJ1-5; no clear D. This CDR3 has 15 amino acids. V lost 0 bases and J 2 bases, leaving 8 bases between the germline ends. Germline CDR1 MGHRA, CDR2 YSYEKL. CDR3 residues: CASSQDQSGNQPQHF. The CDR3 nucleotides read TGCGCCAGCAGCCAAGATCAAAGCGGCAATCAGCCCCAGCATTTT.

This clone occurred once. V usage is TRBV5-1 and J usage is TRBJ1-1, with 7 nucleotides matching TRBD1. V gave up 6 bases and J gave up 0 bases; unmatched junction bases: 2. In germline, CDR1 is SGHRS, CDR2 YFSETQ. The CDR3 has 13 amino acids. The CDR3 coding sequence is TGCGCCAGCAAACAGGGGATGAACACTGAAGCTTTCTTT. This gives the protein CASKQGMNTEAFF.

The chain has TRBV28 and TRBJ1-4; 10 bases match TRBD1. V shed 6 bases and J 10 bases; nucleotides not matched to a gene: 8. The CDR3 is 14 residues long. The germline CDR1 and CDR2 sequences are MDHEN and SYDVKM. The DNA of the CDR3 is TGTGCCAGCAGGGACGGACAGGGGGAAGGAAAACTGTTTTTT. Amino acid sequence: CASRDGQGEGKLFF.